A selection of T cell receptor beta chains follows, all from one sample in a study of identical twins. TCRdb re-called the 5' RACE reads through MiXCR, storing one row per CDR3 protein. Among approximately 620,000 distinct CDR3 sequences listed, over 8.5% were seen once. In addition, the sample was reused for a study of yellow fever vaccine responses in identical twins.

Sequenced sample: PBMCs. These receptors came from a woman between 18 and 29 years old in good health. CDR3s include the opening cysteine and the closing phenylalanine or tryptophan. A D gene is named only where the DNA matches it firmly. Expanded clones are given a class, and other clones once, few, many or no size at all.

>TRBV7-3|TRBJ2-1|TRBD2|few
TGTGCCAGCAGCTTTGGACTAGCGGGGATGGATGAGCAGTTCTTC
CASSFGLAGMDEQFF
>TRBV3-1|TRBJ2-3|TRBD2|few
TGTGCCAGCAGCCACACAGCGGGGGCCGCCACAGATACGCAGTATTTT
CASSHTAGAATDTQYF
>TRBV6-5|TRBJ2-3|TRBD2|NA
TGTGCCAGCAGTTACCCGAACGTGGGAGGACTAGCGGTAACAGATACGCAGTATTTT
CASSYPNVGGLAVTDTQYF
>TRBV5-1|TRBJ1-1|NA|many
TGCGCCAGCAGCTTTGATCGAGGCACTGAAGCTTTCTTT
CASSFDRGTEAFF
>TRBV5-1|TRBJ2-7|TRBD1|many
TGCGCCAGCAGCAAAGCTGGGACAGCCTACGAGCAGTACTTC
CASSKAGTAYEQYF
>TRBV6-6|TRBJ2-1|NA|few
TGTGCCAGCAGTCACTGGTCGGGGGATGAGCAGTTCTTC
CASSHWSGDEQFF
>TRBV5-8|TRBJ1-4|NA|NA
TGTGCCAGCAGCCTGCGCAGGGGAACTAATGAAAAACTGTTTTTT
CASSLRRGTNEKLFF
>TRBV3-1|TRBJ2-2|TRBD2|NA
TGTGCCAGCAGCCAAGATCTGGCGGGGGGCACCGGGGAGCTGTTTTTT
CASSQDLAGGTGELFF
>TRBV9|TRBJ2-7|NA|NA
TGTGCCAGCAGCCCATCGTCACAGGGTTCCTACGAGCAGTACTTC
CASSPSSQGSYEQYF
>TRBV24-1|TRBJ2-3|NA|many
TGTGCCACCAGTGATTGGACAGAAAACACAGATACGCAGTATTTT
CATSDWTENTDTQYF
>TRBV5-1|TRBJ2-1|NA|few
TGCGCCAGCAGCCCTCCGGCAGGTGGGTCCTACAATGAGCAGTTCTTC
CASSPPAGGSYNEQFF
>TRBV10-3|TRBJ2-7|NA|few
TGTGCCATCAGTTTCGACAGGTACGAGCAGTACTTC
CAISFDRYEQYF
>TRBV7-2|TRBJ2-5|TRBD2|NA
TGTGCCAGCAGCTTAACTAGCGGGGGTAGGGAGACCCAGTACTTC
CASSLTSGGRETQYF
>TRBV29-1|TRBJ1-2|NA|few
TGCAGCGTTAGGTCAGACCTGACGGAGGGCGGGGACTTC
CSVRSDLTEGGDF
>TRBV27|TRBJ2-3|NA|NA
TGTGCCAGCAGTTTATGGGATGGGGATACGCAGTATTTT
CASSLWDGDTQYF
>TRBV29-1|TRBJ1-1|NA|NA
TGCAGCGTTGAACGGCCGGGGGCGAAGACTGAAGCTTTCTTT
CSVERPGAKTEAFF
>TRBV7-9|TRBJ2-7|NA|many
TGTGCCAGCAGCTTAGTGGCTAACGAGCAGTACTTC
CASSLVANEQYF
>TRBV11-1|TRBJ2-2|TRBD2|few
TGTGCCAGCAGCTCGGCGCAAGATCAGGACACTCCCGGGGGGTACACCGGGGAGCTGTTTTTT
CASSSAQDQDTPGGYTGELFF
>TRBV20-1|TRBJ2-3|NA|NA
TGCAGTGCTAGCAGGACACCTCGGGCAGATACGCAGTATTTT
CSASRTPRADTQYF
>TRBV11-2|TRBJ2-1|TRBD1|many
TGTGCCAGCAGCCATACGACAGGGGTTGGGACCTACAATGAGCAGTTCTTC
CASSHTTGVGTYNEQFF
>TRBV10-2|TRBJ2-7|NA|NA
TGCGCCAGCAGGGTGGCAGGGGCCTACGAGCAGTACTTC
CASRVAGAYEQYF
>TRBV3-1|TRBJ2-7|NA|NA
TGTGCCAGCAGCCGCCGGGCAGGGGAGGCGTACGAGCAGTACTTC
CASSRRAGEAYEQYF
>TRBV7-9|TRBJ2-3|TRBD1|NA
TGTGCCAGCAGCCCAGGGGGTATGACAGGGTCCACAGATACGCAGTATTTT
CASSPGGMTGSTDTQYF
>TRBV21-1|TRBJ2-3|NA|few
TGTGCCAGCAGCAATTACATGGGCACAGATACGCAGTATTTT
CASSNYMGTDTQYF
>TRBV6-5|TRBJ2-7|TRBD1|NA
TGTGCCAGCAGTTACGGGACAGGCTACGAGCAGTACTTC
CASSYGTGYEQYF
>TRBV20-1|TRBJ2-7|NA|NA
TGCAGTGCTAGTCACGGGGACGAGCAGTACTTC
CSASHGDEQYF
>TRBV6-2/TRBV6-3|TRBJ2-7|TRBD2|many
TGTGCCAGCACCCCGACTAGCGGGAGTTACGAGCAGTACTTC
CASTPTSGSYEQYF
>TRBV20-1|TRBJ1-2|NA|few
TGCAGTGCTATCCAGGGTCTTCGCGGCTACACCTTC
CSAIQGLRGYTF
>TRBV27|TRBJ1-6|TRBD1|few
TGTGCCAGCAGTTTTGAGGCGGGGGGAAACAGGGGTCATTCACCCCTCCACTTT
CASSFEAGGNRGHSPLHF
>TRBV20-1|TRBJ2-1|TRBD2|few
TGCTGTGCTAGGGGAGGGACTAGCGCATCCTACAATGAGCAGTTCTTC
CCARGGTSASYNEQFF
>TRBV29-1|TRBJ2-7|TRBD2|NA
TGCAGCGTTCGACTAGCGGGAGGCGGGGAGCAGTACTTC
CSVRLAGGGEQYF
>TRBV20-1|TRBJ2-4|NA|NA
TGCAGTGCTAGAGATATAGATCCCAAAAACATTCAGTACTTC
CSARDIDPKNIQYF
>TRBV6-1|TRBJ2-3|TRBD2|many
TGTGCCAGCAGGGGCTCCGGACTAGCGGCAGATACGCAGTATTTT
CASRGSGLAADTQYF
>TRBV20-1|TRBJ2-1|NA|NA
TGCAGTACTAGCCAGGGGTCCTACAATGAGCAGTTCTTC
CSTSQGSYNEQFF
>TRBV10-3|TRBJ2-1|NA|many
TGTGCCATCAGTGACCACGACAGGGAGGGCGAGCAGTTCTTC
CAISDHDREGEQFF
>TRBV27|TRBJ2-7|NA|few
TGTGCCAGCAGTCGGGCAGGAGGGATCTACGAGCAGTACTTC
CASSRAGGIYEQYF
>TRBV15|TRBJ2-5|NA|few
TGTGCCACCAGCAGAGATGGATGGGGGGCACCCAGTACGCAAGAGACCCAGTACTTC
CATSRDGWGAPSTQETQYF
>TRBV5-6|TRBJ1-5|NA|few
TGTGCCAGCAGCTCCCCCTCCGGGGGGAAGCCCCAGCATTTT
CASSSPSGGKPQHF
>TRBV14|TRBJ2-6|NA|NA
TGTGCCAGCAGCCCTTACAGGTCTGGGGCCAACGTCCTGACTTTC
CASSPYRSGANVLTF
>TRBV20-1|TRBJ2-3|NA|NA
TGCAGTTCTCCCCGAGGCGGCAGCACAGATACGCAGTATTTT
CSSPRGGSTDTQYF
>TRBV7-2|TRBJ2-7|NA|many
TGTGCCAGCAGCTTAACTCCCTCCTACGAGCAGTACTTC
CASSLTPSYEQYF